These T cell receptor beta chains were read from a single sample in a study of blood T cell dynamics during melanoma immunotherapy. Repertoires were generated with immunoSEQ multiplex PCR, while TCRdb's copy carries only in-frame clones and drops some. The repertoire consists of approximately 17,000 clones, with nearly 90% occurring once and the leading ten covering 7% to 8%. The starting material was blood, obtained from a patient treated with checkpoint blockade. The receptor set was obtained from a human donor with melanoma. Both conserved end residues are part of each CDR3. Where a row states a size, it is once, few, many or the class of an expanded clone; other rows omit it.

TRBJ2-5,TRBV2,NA,CASSDFRSLSKETQYF
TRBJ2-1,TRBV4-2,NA,CASSQATGLGYNEQFF
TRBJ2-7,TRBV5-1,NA,CASGRRDGQPTYEQYF
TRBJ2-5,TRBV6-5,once,CAITLGGQETQYF
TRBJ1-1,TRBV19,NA,CASSIRTGTEAFF
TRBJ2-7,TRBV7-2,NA,CASSARGRTYEQYF
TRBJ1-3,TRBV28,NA,CASSETGTSGNTIYF
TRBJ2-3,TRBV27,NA,CASRQGNSDTQYF
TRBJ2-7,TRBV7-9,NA,CASSQTNYEQYF
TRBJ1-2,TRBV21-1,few,CASSKGESNGYTF
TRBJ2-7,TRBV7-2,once,CASSAGRGGVEQYF
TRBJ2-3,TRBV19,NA,CASSPFLAGGSGTQYF
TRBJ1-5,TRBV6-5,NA,CASSSQGHSNQPQHF
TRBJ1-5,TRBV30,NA,CAWSVQRDSNQPQHF
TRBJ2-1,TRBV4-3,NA,CASSPGDRGRGGTEQFF
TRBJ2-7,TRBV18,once,CASSEGGPIYEQYF
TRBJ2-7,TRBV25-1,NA,CASSEAGSEQYF
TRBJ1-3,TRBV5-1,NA,CASSPDPRRNTIYF
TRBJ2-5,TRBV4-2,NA,CASSQDLGLVLTAQYF
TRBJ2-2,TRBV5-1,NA,CASSQRLAGVRTGELFF
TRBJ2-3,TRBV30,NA,CAWSAEGLGSTDTQYF
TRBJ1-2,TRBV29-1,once,CSAVRPEAGIYGYTF
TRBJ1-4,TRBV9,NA,CASAPTGGNEKLFF
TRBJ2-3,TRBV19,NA,CASNNPLLAGSTDTQYF
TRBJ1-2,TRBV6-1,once,CASRGGQGANYGYTF
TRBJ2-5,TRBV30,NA,CAWSYGTGGAQTQYF
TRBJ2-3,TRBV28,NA,CASTLDGSATDTQYF
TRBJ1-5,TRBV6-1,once,CASNNQPQHF
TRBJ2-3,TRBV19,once,CASSPSSTDTQYF
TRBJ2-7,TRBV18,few,CASSPLNRDEQYF
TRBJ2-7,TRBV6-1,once,CASSETYFGLSSGEQYF
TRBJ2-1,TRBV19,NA,CASTRGSYNEQFF
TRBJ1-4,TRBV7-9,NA,CASTLANHEKLFF
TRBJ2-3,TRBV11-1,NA,CASSLPFRPEADTQYF